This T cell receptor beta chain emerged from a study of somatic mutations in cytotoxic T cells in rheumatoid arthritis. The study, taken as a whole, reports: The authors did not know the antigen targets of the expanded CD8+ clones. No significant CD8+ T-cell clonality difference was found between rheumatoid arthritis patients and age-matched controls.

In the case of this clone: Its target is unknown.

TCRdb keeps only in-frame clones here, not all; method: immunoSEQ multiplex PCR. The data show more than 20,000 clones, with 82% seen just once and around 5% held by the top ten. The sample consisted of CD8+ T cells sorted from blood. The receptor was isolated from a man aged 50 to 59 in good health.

The CDR3 spells CASSQDRSYRGRGDNEQFF. The CDR3 DNA is TGCGCCAGCAGCCAAGATCGGTCCTATAGGGGGAGGGGGGACAATGAGCAGTTCTTC. V is TRBV4-1 and J is TRBJ2-1, with D tentatively TRBD2 (7 bases). Germline CDR1 reads MGHRA; CDR2 reads YSYEKL. The CDR3 has 19 residues. V was clipped by 0 bases and J by 5 bases, with 23 bases between them.